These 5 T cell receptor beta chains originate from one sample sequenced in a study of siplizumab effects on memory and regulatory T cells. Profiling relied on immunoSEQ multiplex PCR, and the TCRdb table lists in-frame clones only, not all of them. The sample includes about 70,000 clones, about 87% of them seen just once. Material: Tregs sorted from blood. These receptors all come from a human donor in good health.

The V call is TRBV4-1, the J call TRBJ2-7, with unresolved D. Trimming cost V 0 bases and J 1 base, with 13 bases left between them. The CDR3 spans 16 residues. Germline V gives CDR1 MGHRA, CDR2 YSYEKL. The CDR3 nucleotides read TGCGCCAGCAGCCAAGATTCAGGCTATCCTTCCTACGAGCAGTACTTC. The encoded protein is CASSQDSGYPSYEQYF.

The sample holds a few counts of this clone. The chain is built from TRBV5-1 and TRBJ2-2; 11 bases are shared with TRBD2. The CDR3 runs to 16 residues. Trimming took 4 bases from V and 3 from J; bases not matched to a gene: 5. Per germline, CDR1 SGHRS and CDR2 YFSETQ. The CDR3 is CASSPLAGGHTGELFF. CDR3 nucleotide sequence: TGCGCCAGCAGCCCGCTAGCGGGAGGTCACACCGGGGAGCTGTTTTTT. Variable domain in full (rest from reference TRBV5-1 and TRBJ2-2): KAGVTQTPRYLIKTRGQQVTLSCSPISGHRSVSWYQQTPGQGLQFLFEYFSETQRNKGNFPGRFSGRQFSNSRSEMNVSTLELGDSALYLCASSPLAGGHTGELFFGEGSRLTVL.

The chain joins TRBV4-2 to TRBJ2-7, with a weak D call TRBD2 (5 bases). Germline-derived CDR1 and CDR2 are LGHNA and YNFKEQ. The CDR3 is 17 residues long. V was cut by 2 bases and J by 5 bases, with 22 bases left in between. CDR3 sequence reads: CASSQTGYGAGFHEQYF. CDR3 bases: TGTGCCAGCAGCCAAACTGGGTACGGCGCGGGTTTCCACGAGCAGTACTTC.

In DNA, the CDR3 is TGTGCCACCAGCAGCTCACCCCGGACTACCGGAGAGGGCGAGCAGTACTTC. Protein: CATSSSPRTTGEGEQYF. V is TRBV15 and J is TRBJ2-7; maybe TRBD2 (6 bases). This CDR3 is 17 amino acids long. Germline CDR1 and CDR2: LNHNV and YYDKDF (reference sequence). V lost 3 bases and J 6 bases, leaving 24 bases between the germline ends.

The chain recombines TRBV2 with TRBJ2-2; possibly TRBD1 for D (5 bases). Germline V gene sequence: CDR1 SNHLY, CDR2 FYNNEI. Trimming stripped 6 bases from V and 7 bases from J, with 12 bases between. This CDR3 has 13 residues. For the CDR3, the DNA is TGTGCCAGCAGGGGGCGTCCTGGCGGGGAGCTGTTTTTT. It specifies CASRGRPGGELFF.